This T cell receptor beta chain was recovered during a study of regulatory T cells in long-lasting Graves disease. The wider study: Recently diagnosed Graves' patients had received antithyroid drugs for under 3 months.

This clonotype was seen many times. Antigen specificity is unknown. Study-wide points: TCR diversity in persistent Graves' patients was below that of newly diagnosed ones.

With iRepertoire HTBI primers and Arm-PCR of CDR3 regions, TCR beta libraries were built. One entry per CDR3 protein results from TCRdb running MiXCR on the multiplex PCR reads. Of over 200,000 distinct CDR3 sequences listed, approximately 20% are singletons. Time point: newly diagnosed GD, antithyroid drugs for less than 3 months. Preparation of the TCR library used RNA extracted from PBMCs. The material was peripheral blood mononuclear cells (PBMCs), obtained at new diagnosis, from a patient treated with antithyroid drugs. This receptor was taken from a female donor with Graves disease.

This chain's CDR3 is CASSSLSLAKNIQYF. CDR3 nucleotide sequence: TGTGCCAGCAGCTCCCTTTCACTAGCCAAAAACATTCAGTACTTC. The V call is TRBV11-2, the J call TRBJ2-4; D is ambiguous. Trimming stripped 4 bases from V and 0 bases from J, with 10 bases between. CDR3 length equals 15 residues. Germline V gene sequence: CDR1 SGHAT, CDR2 FQNNGV.